A selection of T cell receptor beta chains follows, all from one sample in a study of T cells after posttransplantation cyclophosphamide. Measured with immunoSEQ multiplex PCR; TCRdb has only the in-frame clones, and not every one. The sample includes 15,000 to 20,000 clones, 85% of them seen just once. The input for sequencing was PBMCs, taken after allogeneic stem cell transplant with calcineurin inhibitor and methotrexate. The source is a female patient aged 18-30 years who received an allogeneic stem cell transplant from an unrelated donor, was CMV-positive, and had acute and chronic GVHD. Some T cells may be provided by the graft donor. CDR3s include the opening cysteine and the closing phenylalanine or tryptophan. A D gene is named only where the DNA matches it firmly. Some rows have no size entry. The others give once, few or many, or a class for an expanded clone.

V gene: TRBV6-1
clone size: once
J gene: TRBJ1-5
D gene: TRBD1
CDR3 protein: CASSELTTGTNQPQHF
CDR3 DNA: TGTGCCAGCAGTGAACTTACGACAGGGACTAATCAGCCCCAGCATTTT

V gene: TRBV7-8
clone size: .
J gene: TRBJ1-2
D gene: .
CDR3 protein: CASSLGGGYGYTF
CDR3 DNA: TGTGCCAGCAGCTTAGGGGGGGGCTATGGCTACACCTTC

V gene: TRBV27
clone size: .
J gene: TRBJ1-1
D gene: .
CDR3 protein: CASSRHVQDTEAFF
CDR3 DNA: TGTGCCAGCAGCCGCCACGTACAAGACACTGAAGCTTTCTTT

V gene: TRBV19
clone size: once
J gene: TRBJ2-7
D gene: .
CDR3 protein: CASSTTQGSYEQYF
CDR3 DNA: TGTGCCAGTAGTACTACTCAGGGTTCCTACGAGCAGTACTTC

V gene: TRBV11-1
clone size: once
J gene: TRBJ2-1
D gene: .
CDR3 protein: CASSLRTGGLSSYNEQFF
CDR3 DNA: TGTGCCAGCAGCTTACGAACTGGCGGACTCTCTTCCTACAATGAGCAGTTCTTC

V gene: TRBV7-9
clone size: .
J gene: TRBJ2-1
D gene: .
CDR3 protein: CASSLALGAFNNEQFF
CDR3 DNA: TGTGCCAGCAGCTTAGCGCTGGGGGCGTTCAACAATGAGCAGTTCTTC

V gene: TRBV19
clone size: .
J gene: TRBJ2-7
D gene: TRBD1
CDR3 protein: CASSAGQGAEQYF
CDR3 DNA: TGTGCCAGTAGTGCCGGACAGGGAGCCGAGCAGTACTTC

V gene: TRBV6-6
clone size: .
J gene: TRBJ2-7
D gene: TRBD1
CDR3 protein: CASRARGQTYEQYF
CDR3 DNA: TGTGCCAGCAGGGCGAGGGGACAGACCTACGAGCAGTACTTC

V gene: TRBV4-1
clone size: once
J gene: TRBJ2-2
D gene: TRBD1
CDR3 protein: CASSQDHQGAQSGELFF
CDR3 DNA: TGCGCCAGCAGCCAAGATCATCAGGGGGCGCAGTCCGGGGAGCTGTTTTTT

V gene: TRBV7-7
clone size: .
J gene: TRBJ2-5
D gene: .
CDR3 protein: CASSPSPQETQYF
CDR3 DNA: TGTGCCAGCAGCCCGAGCCCCCAAGAGACCCAGTACTTC

V gene: TRBV5-6
clone size: few
J gene: TRBJ1-3
D gene: .
CDR3 protein: CASSGGHSGNTIYF
CDR3 DNA: TGTGCCAGCAGCGGGGGACACTCTGGAAACACCATATATTTT

V gene: TRBV27
clone size: .
J gene: TRBJ2-7
D gene: TRBD1
CDR3 protein: CASSASTGRYEQYF
CDR3 DNA: TGTGCCAGCAGTGCTTCGACAGGGCGGTACGAGCAGTACTTC

V gene: TRBV5-4
clone size: .
J gene: TRBJ2-3
D gene: TRBD2
CDR3 protein: CASSAKREAEDTQYF
CDR3 DNA: TGTGCCAGCAGCGCTAAGCGGGAGGCGGAAGATACGCAGTATTTT

V gene: TRBV6-6
clone size: few
J gene: TRBJ1-2
D gene: .
CDR3 protein: CASTPSGGYGYTF
CDR3 DNA: TGTGCCAGCACCCCCTCCGGGGGCTATGGCTACACCTTC

V gene: TRBV5-4
clone size: .
J gene: TRBJ1-2
D gene: TRBD1
CDR3 protein: CASSPDTGDYYGYTF
CDR3 DNA: TGTGCCAGCAGCCCAGACACAGGGGATTACTATGGCTACACCTTC

V gene: TRBV11-2
clone size: .
J gene: TRBJ2-7
D gene: .
CDR3 protein: CASSPGTSGEFYEQYF
CDR3 DNA: TGTGCCAGCAGCCCCGGAACTTCGGGGGAGTTTTACGAGCAGTACTTC

V gene: TRBV11-2
clone size: .
J gene: TRBJ2-6
D gene: .
CDR3 protein: CASSPHRDWGSGANVLTF
CDR3 DNA: TGTGCCAGCAGCCCCCACAGGGATTGGGGCTCTGGGGCCAACGTCCTGACTTTC

V gene: TRBV2
clone size: .
J gene: TRBJ2-7
D gene: .
CDR3 protein: CASSYGGTLVYEQYF
CDR3 DNA: TGTGCCAGCAGCTATGGCGGGACTTTAGTCTACGAGCAGTACTTC

V gene: TRBV5-1
clone size: once
J gene: TRBJ2-1
D gene: .
CDR3 protein: CASSEYGYGNEQFF
CDR3 DNA: TGCGCCAGCAGCGAGTACGGGTATGGCAATGAGCAGTTCTTC

V gene: TRBV30
clone size: .
J gene: TRBJ1-3
D gene: TRBD1
CDR3 protein: CAWSYGTGVFSRSGNTIYF
CDR3 DNA: TGTGCCTGGAGTTACGGGACAGGAGTCTTTTCTCGCTCTGGAAACACCATATATTTT

V gene: TRBV5-6
clone size: .
J gene: TRBJ2-7
D gene: TRBD2
CDR3 protein: CASSQRGPSGMLSYEQYF
CDR3 DNA: TGTGCCAGCAGCCAGCGCGGGCCTAGCGGGATGCTCTCCTACGAGCAGTACTTC

V gene: TRBV7-7
clone size: .
J gene: TRBJ2-3
D gene: TRBD1
CDR3 protein: CASSPGQGATDTQYF
CDR3 DNA: TGTGCCAGCAGCCCAGGACAGGGGGCGACAGATACGCAGTATTTT